Listed below are T cell receptor beta chains from one sample, sequenced in a study of blood T cell repertoires in COVID-19. TCRdb's copy holds only in-frame clones and misses some; the assay was immunoSEQ multiplex PCR. This table has a few hundred thousand clones, about 87% appearing once. Sequenced input: peripheral blood. The receptors stem from a man in his sixties who had recovered from COVID-19. Both conserved end residues are part of each CDR3. Each record gives: D gene, V gene, clone size, J gene, CDR3 DNA, CDR3 protein. The D gene is left open where the match is weak. Rows may omit the clone size; those that give it use once, few, many or a size class.

>.|TRBV5-1|.|TRBJ2-1
TGCGCCAGCAGCTTGGTGTCCAGGGCTTCCTACAATGAGCAGTTCTTC
CASSLVSRASYNEQFF
>.|TRBV24-1|.|TRBJ2-7
TGTGCCACCAATACACCCGGGGGCGAGCAGTACTTC
CATNTPGGEQYF
>.|TRBV10-3|.|TRBJ2-1
TGTGCCATCAGTGAGTCGAAACAGTCCTACAATGAGCAGTTCTTC
CAISESKQSYNEQFF
>.|TRBV19|.|TRBJ1-4
TGTGCCAGTTCGGGCAGGGCCGGGGAAAAACTGTTTTTT
CASSGRAGEKLFF
>TRBD1|TRBV7-9|.|TRBJ1-2
TGTGCCAGCAGCCTAACTCCGGGACAGGCGAGAGCTAACTATGGCTACACCTTC
CASSLTPGQARANYGYTF
>TRBD1|TRBV3-1/TRBV3-2|.|TRBJ2-3
TGTGCCAGCAGCCCTCTCCGGCGGGGACAGGGCCCAGATACGCAGTATTTT
CASSPLRRGQGPDTQYF
>TRBD1|TRBV6-5|.|TRBJ2-1
TGTGCCAGCAAGGACAGGGTGAGTTACAATGAGCAGTTCTTC
CASKDRVSYNEQFF
>TRBD1|TRBV24-1|few|TRBJ2-1
TGTGCCACCAGTGATTTCGGGACAGGGAGTTACAATGAGCAGTTCTTC
CATSDFGTGSYNEQFF
>.|TRBV6-5|once|TRBJ1-1
TGTGCCACCACATGGGGAGGTGAAGCTTTCTTT
CATTWGGEAFF
>.|TRBV6-4|.|TRBJ2-3
TGTGCCAGCAGTGACACACTAGCATCAGATACGCAGTATTTT
CASSDTLASDTQYF
>TRBD2|TRBV6-2/TRBV6-3|.|TRBJ2-5
TGTGCCAGCAACCCAGCGGGGCCTCAAGAGACCCAGTACTTC
CASNPAGPQETQYF
>TRBD2|TRBV9|.|TRBJ2-7
TGTGCCAGCAGCGGTGCGGGGGACGAGGGTTTCTACGAGCAGTACTTC
CASSGAGDEGFYEQYF
>.|TRBV7-2|once|TRBJ2-3
TGTGCCAGCAGCTTAGGAGTTAGCGGCGCGTTATACACAGATACGCAGTATTTT
CASSLGVSGALYTDTQYF
>TRBD1|TRBV19|.|TRBJ1-5
TGTGCCAGTAGTGCACACAGGGGACGTGGAAATCAGCCCCAGCATTTT
CASSAHRGRGNQPQHF
>.|TRBV7-3|.|TRBJ1-1
TGTGCCAGCAGCTCTTATATGAACACTGAAGCTTTCTTT
CASSSYMNTEAFF
>.|TRBV29-1|.|TRBJ1-2
TGCAGCGTTGGGGACCTTCGGGGGGTTGGTGGCTACACCTTC
CSVGDLRGVGGYTF
>.|TRBV3-1/TRBV3-2|.|TRBJ2-2
TGTGCCTGTCATAAGGGGGGGGAGCTGTTTTTT
CACHKGGELFF
>.|TRBV6-5|.|TRBJ2-3
TGTGCCAGCAGTTACTTAGCTTCGCCCACAGATACGCAGTATTTT
CASSYLASPTDTQYF
>TRBD2|TRBV29-1|.|TRBJ2-2
TGCAGCGTGGCTAGCGGGGGGGCCGGGGAGCTGTTTTTT
CSVASGGAGELFF
>.|TRBV19|.|TRBJ1-5
TGTGCCAGTACCAACAGGGTTGACAATCAGCCCCAGCATTTT
CASTNRVDNQPQHF
>TRBD1|TRBV4-2|.|TRBJ1-2
TGTGCCAGCAGCCTGCGGGACAGCAACTATGGCTACACCTTC
CASSLRDSNYGYTF
>TRBD2|TRBV6-5|.|TRBJ2-7
TGTGCCAGCAGGGGACTAGCGGACTCCTACGAGCAGTACTTC
CASRGLADSYEQYF
>.|TRBV27|.|TRBJ2-5
TGTGCCAGCAGTCTGGGGGGTAGAGAGACCCAGTACTTC
CASSLGGRETQYF
>TRBD2|TRBV10-3|.|TRBJ2-1
TGTGCCATCAGCTCGGGGGAGACGGGGGGGCGAGCTGAGGAGCAGTTCTTC
CAISSGETGGRAEEQFF
>.|TRBV2|.|TRBJ2-3
TGTGCCAGTCGCAGCGGTGGTCTGGATACGCAGTATTTT
CASRSGGLDTQYF
>TRBD1|TRBV5-1|.|TRBJ2-2
TGCGCCAGCAGCTCCGGGACAGGCGTCAGCGGGGAGCTGTTTTTT
CASSSGTGVSGELFF
>.|TRBV5-1|few|TRBJ1-5
TGCGCCAGCAGCTTCTCGGGGGGCCAGCCCCAGCATTTT
CASSFSGGQPQHF
>TRBD1|TRBV7-9|.|TRBJ1-5
TGTGCCAGCAGCTTAGCGGGACAGGTGGGATCGCCCCAGCATTTT
CASSLAGQVGSPQHF
>.|TRBV9|few|TRBJ1-1
TGTGCCAGCAGCACGAACCCTGTGCAGGGGAACACTGAAGCTTTCTTT
CASSTNPVQGNTEAFF